This record covers a single T cell receptor (beta chain). Its antigen remains undetermined. It has no much larger one-base neighbor in the sample; base qualities were not kept. CD8 naive samples were CD45RO-negative cells positively selected for CCR7, giving a CD45RA+CCR7+ population that excluded TemRA cells. Donors were healthy HIV-negative adults with no recently reported acute infections or vaccinations. Every donor was a Caucasian adult living in Nashville, Tennessee, USA. Blood was collected by leukapheresis, and PBMCs were isolated by Ficoll-Histopaque density gradient centrifugation and then cryopreserved in liquid nitrogen vapor phase. Analytical flow cytometry was used to check the purity and quantity of every magnetically sorted T cell population. Each sorted fraction had its genomic DNA isolated and then quantified by UV absorbance on a Nanodrop 2000c. Using the deep immunoSEQ assay, multiplex PCR amplified TCR CDR3 regions from genomic DNA. Extracted genomic DNA from each cell subset was distributed evenly across all wells of several immunoSEQ 96-well plates, and each plate was treated as a replicate. For sorted subsets, roughly 200 ng of genomic DNA, equivalent to about 30,000 T cell genomes, went into each replicate PCR. Purified libraries were measured with a Qubit 3.0 fluorometer, size-checked on a Bioanalyzer 2100, and measured again with the KAPA Library Quantification kit. Every immunoSEQ 96-well plate was sequenced on a separate single-read 150-cycle Illumina NextSeq 550 flow cell. Processing in the source paper ran as follows. The immunoSEQ output contained only junctional sequences without quality scores, so filtering could not match that applied to full-length reads. Sequences were annotated with PyIR, a Python wrapper for IgBLAST v1.9, and V/J genes and CDR3 were assigned using IMGT germline references. Reads with weak V/J assignments (E-value above 1e-6), missing CDR3, stop codons, out-of-frame junctions, or ambiguous translated residues were removed. V3J clonotypes were defined as sequences sharing the same inferred V gene, J gene, and CDR3 amino acid sequence. To compute the percentage overlap between repertoires, the number of shared unique clonotypes was divided by the size of the smaller repertoire. RTK rarefaction, the Chao1 estimator, and Recon v2.1 estimates of unobserved clonotypes were used to assess repertoire richness. OLGA was used to compute generation probabilities for all TCRbeta clonotypes that the gDNA method yielded from a handful of donors. TCRdb mirrors the immuneACCESS table, restricted to in-frame sequences. Some clones are absent from its copies; in checked studies, under half trace to an unresolved V gene, and the reason for the others is unknown. The V and J calls and clone size were taken over from that table, and D and trimming were inferred from the DNA. Across this sample there are roughly 770,000 clones, with just over 95% seen only once. Together, the top ten hold less than 0.25% of the sample.

In the germline V gene, CDR1 corresponds to LGHNA and CDR2 to YSLEER. V trim: 1 base; J trim: 3 bases; unmatched bases: 3. The CDR3 holds 15 amino acids from the cysteine to the phenylalanine. Only CDR3 DNA remains: 45 bases, in frame from the first base. This entry comes from a study of shared clonotypes between healthy human individuals (dated by TCRdb to the early 2020s). At the level of the whole study: A couple of women and a few men aged 18 to 49 years were included in the cohort. Between about 0.85 and 8.9 billion PBMCs per donor were obtained by leukapheresis. For each donor, CD4 naive and CD4 memory were each run on three plates, CD8 naive on two plates, and CD8 memory on one plate. To estimate repertoire size and how much clonotype sharing occurs between individuals, the study deeply sequenced the blood TCR repertoires of a handful of healthy adults. To increase sequencing depth and limit assay-specific biases, TCR repertoire library preparation and sequencing were carried out by different laboratories using diverse techniques. Broad study findings and their caveats: Higher generation probabilities were observed for clonotypes shared by all four sorted-subset donors than for non-shared clonotypes. Because the study included only a small number of donors, the genetic and exposure-history diversity represented was limited. Incomplete sequencing was indicated by rarefaction of sorted-subset datasets, despite the large sequencing depth. Estimated clonotype richness was generally larger for naive than for memory subsets. Only blood was sampled, and tissue TCR repertoires likely differ from those in blood. About 5% of naive CD4, around 4% of naive CD8, 2.3% of memory CD4, and around 0.42% of memory CD8 clonotypes were shared across a few donors. Pairwise subsampling indicated that sequencing depth was expected to affect the degree of clonotype sharing among donors.

The TCR comes from a man aged 25 to 45 in good health. The rearranged chain carries TRBV4-3 and TRBJ2-5, with 9 bases in between that match TRBD1. Sequencing used naive CD8+ T cells sorted from blood. The sample's cell subset or site label, decoded: CD45RA+CCR7+. The CDR3 sequence is CASSQVGQGKETQYF. The nucleotide sequence reads TGCGCCAGCAGCCAAGTCGGACAGGGGAAAGAGACCCAGTACTTC.